This TCR beta chain was captured in a study of shared clonotypes between healthy human individuals. Study-level findings and limits: In having few donors, the study represented limited genetic and exposure-history diversity.

Measured with immunoSEQ multiplex PCR; TCRdb has only the in-frame clones, and not every one. The sample consists of over a million clones, 96% of them appearing once. With regard to this clone: Its specificity is not known.

The ends were cut back, 4 bases at V and 4 bases at J, with 14 bases in the middle. Germline CDR1 is MGHRA and CDR2 is YSYEKL. This CDR3 is built from 16 residues. The sequence was collected from a man aged 30 to 39 in good health. The chain couples TRBV4-1 to TRBJ2-6; D gene ambiguous. Sequencing was performed on naive CD4+ T cells sorted from blood. Subset reported: CD45RA+ positively selected. The CDR3 sequence: CASSPRFPLGANVLTF. DNA for the CDR3: TGCGCCAGCAGCCCCCGTTTCCCGCTGGGGGCCAACGTCCTGACTTTC.